Given below is one TCR beta chain in context. The data stem from a study of blood T cell repertoires in COVID-19. Study summary: Specimens from acute and convalescent COVID-19 originated in the United States, Italy and Spain.

In the source study's methods: Reference gene primer amplification in the assay estimated nucleated cell counts. Libraries were prepared by immunoSEQ multiplex PCR; TCRdb keeps only in-frame clonotypes and omits some of them. V, J and clone size reflect that table, while D and trimming were determined from the DNA. The data show about 230,000 clones, 83% seen once. This CDR3 is built from 14 residues. Germline values: CDR1 SGHTA, CDR2 FQGNSA. With 1 base removed from V and 5 bases from J, the gap between germline ends came to 9 bases. The chain carries TRBV7-2 and TRBJ1-3; TRBD1 is a possible D gene (5 bases). The receptor comes from an older woman with active or convalescent COVID-19. Sequenced sample: peripheral blood. The CDR3 DNA reads TGTGCCAGCAGCTTAGACAGGTTCAGAAACACCATATATTTT. It specifies CASSLDRFRNTIYF.